The rows below give T cell receptor beta chains drawn from one sample of a study of blood T cell repertoires in COVID-19. Sequenced by immunoSEQ multiplex PCR; TCRdb stores in-frame clones only, minus some. The sample lists under 300,000 clones, roughly 85% seen once, with about an eighth in the top ten. The sample comprised peripheral blood. Source of these receptors: a human donor in a cohort sampled during active COVID-19. Each CDR3 is given with its conserved first and last residue. Fields, in order: J gene, clone size, D gene, V gene, CDR3 protein, CDR3 DNA. A D gene is named only where the DNA matches it firmly. Size values are once, few and many counts, or a class for expanded clones, and some rows have none.

J: TRBJ1-2; size: NA; D: NA; V: TRBV6-1; CDR3: CASSEVVREGYTF; DNA: TGTGCCAGCAGTGAAGTTGTCAGGGAAGGCTACACCTTC
J: TRBJ2-7; size: NA; D: TRBD2; V: TRBV28; CDR3: CASSLLLAASSYEQYF; DNA: TGTGCCAGCAGTTTATTACTAGCGGCAAGCTCCTACGAGCAGTACTTC
J: TRBJ2-5; size: NA; D: TRBD2; V: TRBV28; CDR3: CASSLRTSGGETQYF; DNA: TGTGCCAGCAGTTTACGGACTAGCGGAGGAGAGACCCAGTACTTC
J: TRBJ1-1; size: NA; D: TRBD1; V: TRBV2; CDR3: CASSASRGETEAFF; DNA: TGTGCCAGCAGTGCTTCCAGGGGGGAAACTGAAGCTTTCTTT
J: TRBJ2-7; size: NA; D: TRBD1; V: TRBV29-1; CDR3: CSAMGQGLGEQYF; DNA: TGCAGCGCCATGGGACAGGGGTTGGGCGAGCAGTACTTC
J: TRBJ1-5; size: NA; D: NA; V: TRBV19; CDR3: CASSMDRRFNQPQHF; DNA: TGTGCCAGTAGTATGGACAGAAGATTCAATCAGCCCCAGCATTTT
J: TRBJ1-2; size: once; D: TRBD1; V: TRBV9; CDR3: CASSAGTGGEGATGYTF; DNA: TGTGCCAGCAGCGCCGGGACAGGGGGCGAGGGAGCTACTGGCTACACCTTC
J: TRBJ1-2; size: NA; D: TRBD1; V: TRBV28; CDR3: CASRSGQGGGYTF; DNA: TGTGCCAGCAGGAGCGGACAGGGGGGTGGCTACACCTTC
J: TRBJ1-1; size: NA; D: NA; V: TRBV30; CDR3: CAWSVLAEAFF; DNA: TGTGCCTGGAGTGTACTTGCGGAAGCTTTCTTT
J: TRBJ1-6; size: NA; D: TRBD1; V: TRBV28; CDR3: CASSSAGGGNSPLHF; DNA: TGTGCCAGCAGTTCAGCAGGGGGCGGGAATTCACCCCTCCACTTT
J: TRBJ2-2; size: NA; D: TRBD2; V: TRBV19; CDR3: CASNSRSGITGELFF; DNA: TGTGCCAGTAATTCTAGAAGCGGGATCACCGGGGAGCTGTTTTTT
J: TRBJ1-2; size: NA; D: NA; V: TRBV19; CDR3: CASSRGTDRWSGYTF; DNA: TGTGCCAGTAGTCGCGGGACGGACCGATGGAGTGGCTACACCTTC
J: TRBJ2-7; size: few; D: NA; V: TRBV5-4; CDR3: CASSSPASEQYF; DNA: TGTGCCAGCAGCTCTCCCGCTAGCGAGCAGTACTTC
J: TRBJ1-2; size: NA; D: TRBD1; V: TRBV10-3; CDR3: CAISEPQGSYTF; DNA: TGTGCCATCAGTGAGCCACAGGGGAGCTACACCTTC